These 12 T cell receptor beta chains share one sample of origin, sequenced in a study of shared clonotypes between healthy human individuals. The assay was immunoSEQ multiplex PCR, and TCRdb's table has in-frame clones only and misses some. The repertoire consists of around 610,000 clones, with about 95% occurring once and the leading ten covering more than 0.085%. Cells designated naive CD8 were CD45RO-negative and were positively selected for CCR7, with terminally differentiated effector memory CD45RA+ cells excluded. The sample was naive CD8+ T cells sorted from blood. All receptors derive from a woman younger than 45 in good health.

The genes are TRBV2 and TRBJ2-7, with D unclear. This CDR3 spans 14 amino acids. Trimming took off 3 bases at V and 0 bases at J, with 9 bases between the two ends. CDR1 and CDR2 (germline): SNHLY, FYNNEI. CDR3 in DNA: TGTGCCAGCAGTGACTCTACGCTCTCCTACGAGCAGTACTTC. Amino acids: CASSDSTLSYEQYF.

This clone appeared once. The gene calls are TRBV2 and TRBJ2-1; 7 bases map to TRBD1. Germline CDR1 SNHLY, CDR2 FYNNEI. The CDR3 spans 14 residues. V lost 6 bases to trimming and J lost 7 bases; unmatched junction nucleotides: 9. The chain's CDR3 is CASREGQFLNEQFF. The CDR3 DNA sequence: TGTGCCAGCAGAGAGGGACAGTTTTTGAATGAGCAGTTCTTC.

This chain joins TRBV11-2 and TRBJ2-2; 12 bases align to TRBD2. Germline V gene sequence: CDR1 SGHAT, CDR2 FQNNGV. CDR3 length: 17 residues. J lost 6 bases, V lost 5 bases, and 10 bases had no gene match. The CDR3 DNA follows: TGTGCCAGCAGCGCCACCCCTAGCGGGAGGGTTTCCGGGGAGCTGTTTTTT. Its translation: CASSATPSGRVSGELFF.

The chain uses TRBV10-1 and TRBJ2-1; D gene unclear. The CDR3 length is 15 residues. The V end lost 6 bases, the J end lost 0 bases, and 12 bases lay between the germline ends. The germline gives CDR1 WNHNN, CDR2 SYGVQD (reference sequence). The CDR3 protein is CASSRDGYSYNEQFF. The CDR3, as DNA: TGCGCCAGCAGCCGAGACGGTTACTCCTACAATGAGCAGTTCTTC.

The chain combines TRBV6-4 with TRBJ2-1; 9 positions agree with TRBD1. V lost 6 bases and J lost 6; bases outside the gene matches: 3. This CDR3 spans 13 amino acids. Germline values: CDR1 MRHNA, CDR2 SNTAGT. In DNA form, the CDR3 reads TGTGCCAGCAGCCGGGACAGGGTCAATGAGCAGTTCTTC. Amino acid sequence: CASSRDRVNEQFF.

The rearrangement joins TRBV2 to TRBJ2-5; unclear D gene. Gene TRBJ2-7 matches the end of the DNA better, so the J call may be wrong. The CDR3 runs 13 residues. In germline, CDR1 is SNHLY, CDR2 FYNNEI. The CDR3 region is CASSENFSYEQYF. CDR3 nucleotide sequence: TGTGCCAGCAGTGAAAATTTCTCCTACGAGCAGTACTTC.

The chain links TRBV11-1 to TRBJ2-7; D not resolved. The ends were cut back, 1 base at V and 2 bases at J, with 6 bases in the middle. There are 13 residues in the CDR3. CDR1 is SGHAT and CDR2 is FQDESV in the germline V gene (reference sequence). CDR3 in DNA: TGTGCCAGCAGCTTAGGGGGAACCTACGAGCAGTACTTC. Protein: CASSLGGTYEQYF.

The chain joins TRBV4-1 to TRBJ1-1; no clear D. The CDR3 spans 14 residues. The germline V gene encodes CDR1 MGHRA and CDR2 YSYEKL. The ends were cut back, 1 base at V and 1 base at J, with 7 bases in the middle. The CDR3, as DNA: TGCGCCAGCAGCCAAGGGCGGGCGAACACTGAAGCTTTCTTT. Translating it yields CASSQGRANTEAFF.

This clone was found once. This rearrangement joins TRBV13 to TRBJ1-5, with no clear D. The CDR3 spans 12 residues. Germline V CDR1 and CDR2: PRHDT, FYEKMQ (reference sequence). V was shortened by 0 bases and J by 8 bases, with 5 bases between the two germline ends. The CDR3 sequence is CASSLGEEPQHF. DNA of the CDR3: TGTGCCAGCAGCTTAGGGGAGGAGCCCCAGCATTTT.

The chain recombines TRBV27 with TRBJ1-5; D is possibly TRBD1 (5 bases). The CDR3 covers 15 residues. Germline-derived CDR1 and CDR2 are MNHEY and SMNVEV (reference sequence). Deletions cut 1 base from V and 0 bases from J, with 7 bases between. The CDR3, as DNA: TGTGCCAGCAGTTTATGGGGGTATAGCAATCAGCCCCAGCATTTT. Protein sequence: CASSLWGYSNQPQHF.

The table lists this clone with a count of one. The J gene is TRBJ1-2, the V gene TRBV5-6; TRBD1 is a possible D gene (5 bases). V shed 0 bases and J shed 4 bases, with 7 bases lying between them. The CDR3 consists of 13 residues. Germline V CDR1 and CDR2: SGHDT, YYEEEE. The CDR3 DNA reads as TGTGCCAGCAGCTTGGGGGACGGCTATGGCTACACCTTC. Its translation is CASSLGDGYGYTF.

The V and J genes are TRBV27 and TRBJ1-1; tentatively, D is TRBD1 (6 bases). This CDR3 is 15 amino acids long. Per germline, CDR1 MNHEY and CDR2 SMNVEV (reference sequence). Deletions cut 5 bases from V and 4 bases from J, with 17 bases between. The chain's CDR3 is CASSPPQGRSTEAFF. The CDR3 coding sequence is TGTGCCAGCAGTCCACCTCAGGGGCGCAGCACTGAAGCTTTCTTT.